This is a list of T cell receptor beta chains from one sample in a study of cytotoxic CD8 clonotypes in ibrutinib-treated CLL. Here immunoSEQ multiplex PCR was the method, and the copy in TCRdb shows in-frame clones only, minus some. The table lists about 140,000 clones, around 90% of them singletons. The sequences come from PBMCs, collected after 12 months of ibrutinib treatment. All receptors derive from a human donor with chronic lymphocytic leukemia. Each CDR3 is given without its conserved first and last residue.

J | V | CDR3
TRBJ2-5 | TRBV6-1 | ASTAGALETQY
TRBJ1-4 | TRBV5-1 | ASSLSPQNEKLF
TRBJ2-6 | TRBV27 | ASSRTVVSSGANVLT
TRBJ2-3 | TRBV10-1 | ASSETDRGTDTQY
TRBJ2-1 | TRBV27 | ASSLWDSYNEQF
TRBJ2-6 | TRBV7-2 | ASSGRKSGANVLT
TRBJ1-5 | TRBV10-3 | AISPGQNQPQH
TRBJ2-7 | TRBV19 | ASSQGGGDEQY
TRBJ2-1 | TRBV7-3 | ASSPDYRSYNEQF
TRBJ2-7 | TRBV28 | ASRPRLAGWLGEQY
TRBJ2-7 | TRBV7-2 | AGSPQYEQY
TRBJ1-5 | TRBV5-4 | APTYWGARNQPQH
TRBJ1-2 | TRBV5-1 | ASSPEDYGYT
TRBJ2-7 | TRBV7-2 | ASSLDRRDYEQY
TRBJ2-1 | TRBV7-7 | ASSQIRSPYNEQF
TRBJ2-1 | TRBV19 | ASSVAAISYNEQF
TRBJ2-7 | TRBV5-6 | ASSGGLAGGEQY
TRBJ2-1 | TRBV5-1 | ASSSGVSYNEQF
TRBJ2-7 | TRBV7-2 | ASSTSYEQY
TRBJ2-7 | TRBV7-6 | ASSLAKPGRSSSYEQY